Following are 23 T cell receptor beta chains from one sample sequenced in a study of blood T cell repertoires in COVID-19. Libraries were prepared by immunoSEQ multiplex PCR; TCRdb keeps only in-frame clonotypes and omits some of them. The table shows about 150,000 clones, with approximately 90% occurring only once. The material sequenced was peripheral blood. The source of these receptors is a woman aged 55-70 years with active COVID-19.

CDR3 loop: CASSLTRQGGKLFF. DNA of the CDR3: TGTGCCAGCAGCTTGACCCGACAGGGGGGAAAACTGTTTTTT. The chain is built from TRBV5-5 and TRBJ1-4; 9 bases align to TRBD1. The V gene end was trimmed by 1 base and the J gene end by 10 bases; junction bases not matched to a gene: 5. Looked up from germline, CDR1 is SGHKS and CDR2 is YYEKEE (reference sequence). This CDR3 has 14 amino acids.

The chain is built from TRBV6-6 and TRBJ1-5, with D hard to call. Trimming took off 2 bases at V and 4 bases at J, with 15 bases between the two ends. Germline loops: CDR1 MNHNY, CDR2 SVGAGI (reference sequence). The length of the CDR3 is 16 residues. This CDR3 is CASSYPTAVTNQPQHF. The CDR3 bases are TGTGCCAGCAGTTACCCGACGGCGGTAACAAATCAGCCCCAGCATTTT.

The chain carries TRBV6-2 or TRBV6-3 and TRBJ2-3; unclear D gene. Per the germline V gene, CDR1 is MNHEY and CDR2 is SVGEGT. V was shortened by 5 bases and J by 0 bases, with 21 bases between the two germline ends. The CDR3 consists of 18 residues. The DNA of the CDR3 is TGTGCCAGCAGTCCAGGCCAATTTGGGCCCCCTAGCACAGATACGCAGTATTTT. This codes for CASSPGQFGPPSTDTQYF.

A few counts support this clone. The chain recombines TRBV9 with TRBJ2-2; 7 bases map to TRBD2. V was pared by 4 bases and J by 1 base, with 7 bases of the junction left unmatched. The germline V gene encodes CDR1 SGDLS and CDR2 YYNGEE. CDR3 length equals 16 residues. Here the CDR3 DNA reads TGTGCCAGCAGCTCCGGGGACTATTTGAACACCGGGGAGCTGTTTTTT. Translation: CASSSGDYLNTGELFF.

The chain links TRBV5-8 to TRBJ2-3, with D possibly TRBD1 on 6 matching bases. Between the trimmed V and J ends, which lost 0 bases and 5 bases, there was a span of 13 bases. CDR1 is SGHTS, CDR2 YDEGEE, per germline. The CDR3 loop spans 15 amino acids. The chain's CDR3 is CASSLEGQGRDTQYF. The DNA for the CDR3 is TGTGCCAGCAGCTTGGAAGGGCAGGGGCGAGATACGCAGTATTTT.

The chain joins TRBV28 to TRBJ2-2; 9 bases are shared with TRBD2. Trimming removed 3 bases from V and 4 bases from J; junction bases left unmatched: 18. Germline values: CDR1 MDHEN, CDR2 SYDVKM. The CDR3 is made up of 20 amino acids. CDR3 sequence reads: CASSFPGSAVAGVTTGELFF. The CDR3 nucleotides are TGTGCCAGCAGTTTCCCAGGTTCCGCCGTAGCGGGAGTGACCACCGGGGAGCTGTTTTTT.

Notes on this clone: This same CDR3 is encoded by further DNA sequences in the sample. The chain recombines TRBV19 with TRBJ1-2, with 8 positions matching TRBD1. The J segment lost 5 bases and the V segment lost 8 bases, leaving 4 bases of the junction unmatched. This CDR3 contains 12 residues. Germline CDR1 is LNHDA and CDR2 is SQIVND (reference sequence). CDR3 nucleotide sequence: TGTGCCAGTTCGACAGGGGAGTATGGCTACACCTTC. Encoded protein: CASSTGEYGYTF.

DNA of the CDR3: TGTGCCAGCAGTTATCCGGGACTAGCGGCCTACGAGCAGTACTTC. Its protein is CASSYPGLAAYEQYF. V gene TRBV3-1 (or the pseudogene TRBV3-2) combines with J gene TRBJ2-7; 11 bases agree with TRBD2. Unmatched junction bases numbered 6, after V lost 6 bases and J lost 2 bases. Looked up from germline, CDR1 is LGHDT and CDR2 is YNNKEL (reference sequence). CDR3 length equals 15 residues.

The chain is built from TRBV7-2 and TRBJ2-5; 7 bases match TRBD2. This CDR3 comprises 14 residues. Germline V gene data show CDR1 as SGHTA and CDR2 as FQGNSA. The V segment lost 1 base and the J segment 5 bases; nucleotides outside the gene matches: 4. This CDR3 reads CASSLGREYETQYF. CDR3 in DNA: TGTGCCAGCAGCTTAGGGCGGGAGTATGAGACCCAGTACTTC.

This chain uses TRBV28 with TRBJ2-1; tentative D call: TRBD1 (6 bases). The CDR3 is 15 residues long. The V gene's germline CDR1 is MDHEN and CDR2 SYDVKM. The germline V and J ends were trimmed by 3 bases and 0 bases, with 9 bases remaining between them. The CDR3 loop reads CASSLRQASYNEQFF. In DNA, the CDR3 is TGTGCCAGCAGTTTGAGACAGGCCTCCTACAATGAGCAGTTCTTC.

In this sample, this clone turned up once. This rearrangement joins TRBV2 to TRBJ2-1; maybe TRBD1 (6 bases). This CDR3 has 15 residues. In germline, CDR1 is SNHLY, CDR2 FYNNEI. V lost 6 bases and J lost 4, with 16 bases in between. CDR3 sequence reads: CASRQGSTPYNEQFF. The CDR3 nucleotides are TGTGCCAGCAGACAGGGTTCGACCCCGTACAATGAGCAGTTCTTC.

The chain has TRBV11-2 and TRBJ2-7; tentative D call: TRBD1 (6 bases). CDR3 length: 16 amino acids. Looked up from germline, CDR1 is SGHAT and CDR2 is FQNNGV. Deletions cut 1 base from V and 5 bases from J, with 18 bases between. The CDR3 coding sequence is TGTGCCAGCAGCTTAGGCTTCCGGGACACCCCCGACGAGCAGTACTTC. The encoded protein is CASSLGFRDTPDEQYF. Filled out from reference TRBV11-2 and TRBJ2-7, the complete variable domain reads EAGVAQSPRYKIIEKRQSVAFWCNPISGHATLYWYQQILGQGPKLLIQFQNNGVVDDSQLPKDRFSAERLKGVDSTLKIQPAKLEDSAVYLCASSLGFRDTPDEQYFGPGTRLTVT.

This chain links TRBV18 with TRBJ2-1; tentative D call: TRBD1 (5 bases). This CDR3 is built from 16 residues. Germline CDR1 is KGHSH and CDR2 is LQKENI. Trimming shortened V by 1 base and J by 6 bases, and 16 bases separated the two germline ends. The CDR3 loop reads CASSPRLGQAVNEQFF. In DNA, the CDR3 is TGTGCCAGCTCACCACGGTTGGGGCAGGCCGTCAATGAGCAGTTCTTC. The entire variable domain, with the rest obtained from reference TRBV18 and TRBJ2-1, is as follows: NAGVMQNPRHLVRRRGQEARLRCSPMKGHSHVYWYRQLPEEGLKFMVYLQKENIIDESGMPKERFSAEFPKEGPSILRIQQVVRGDSAAYFCASSPRLGQAVNEQFFGPGTRLTVL.

This rearrangement joins TRBV6-5 to TRBJ2-1; D possibly corresponds to TRBD2 (6 bases). Trimming took 0 bases from V and 13 from J, leaving 22 bases between them. The CDR3 runs 16 residues. Looked up from germline, CDR1 is MNHEY and CDR2 is SVGAGI. The CDR3 DNA sequence: TGTGCCAGCAGTTACTCCGTTGGGCGGCGGGACTTGGTACAGTTCTTC. Residues: CASSYSVGRRDLVQFF.

The chain couples TRBV14 to TRBJ1-4; D is perhaps TRBD1 (5 bases). This CDR3 contains 16 residues. Trimming stripped 1 base from V and 10 bases from J, with 19 bases between. Germline CDR1 SGHDN, CDR2 FVKESK. CDR3 sequence reads: CASSQVYGASDGKLFF. The DNA of the CDR3 is TGTGCCAGCAGCCAAGTTTATGGGGCAAGTGATGGAAAACTGTTTTTT. Variable domain in full (rest from reference TRBV14 and TRBJ1-4): EAGVTQFPSHSVIEKGQTVTLRCDPISGHDNLYWYRRVMGKEIKFLLHFVKESKQDESGMPNNRFLAERTGGTYSTLKVQPAELEDSGVYFCASSQVYGASDGKLFFGSGTQLSVL.

The chain employs TRBV28 and TRBJ2-3; 8 nucleotides line up with TRBD1. The germline V gene has CDR1 MDHEN and CDR2 SYDVKM. Trimming at V came to 3 bases and at J to 2 bases, leaving 1 base not matched to a gene. The CDR3 extends over 14 amino acids. The CDR3 reads CASSLQGATDTQYF. DNA for the CDR3: TGTGCCAGCAGTTTGCAGGGGGCCACAGATACGCAGTATTTT.

This clone was seen only a few times. This chain links TRBV5-4 with TRBJ1-5; TRBD1 agrees at 11 bases. There are 15 residues in the CDR3. With V trimmed by 4 bases and J by 3 bases, 3 bases remained unmatched. Germline V gene lookup returns CDR1 SGHNT and CDR2 YYREEE (reference sequence). This CDR3 is CASSADRGHNQPQHF. CDR3 DNA: TGTGCCAGCAGCGCGGACAGGGGGCACAATCAGCCCCAGCATTTT.

The chain has TRBV7-9 and TRBJ2-1; TRBD1 matches 7 bases. CDR1 is SEHNR and CDR2 is FQNEAQ in the germline V gene (reference sequence). The CDR3 consists of 13 residues. J lost 5 bases, V lost 9 bases, and 7 bases had no gene match. CDR3 loop: CAREGGNDNEQFF. The CDR3 nucleotides are TGTGCCAGGGAAGGGGGCAACGACAATGAGCAGTTCTTC. Full variable domain (remainder filled in from reference TRBV7-9 and TRBJ2-1): DTGVSQNPRHKITKRGQNVTFRCDPISEHNRLYWYRQTLGQGPEFLTYFQNEAQLEKSRLLSDRFSAERPKGSFSTLEIQRTEQGDSAMYLCAREGGNDNEQFFGPGTRLTVL.

This clone is a singleton in its sample. The chain couples TRBV5-1 to TRBJ2-5; 9 nucleotides line up with TRBD1. CDR1 is SGHRS and CDR2 is YFSETQ in the germline V gene. V was pared by 3 bases and J by 2 bases, with 2 bases of the junction left unmatched. The CDR3 spans 14 residues. The chain's CDR3 is CASSWGTGQETQYF. The DNA for the CDR3 is TGCGCCAGCAGCTGGGGGACAGGGCAAGAGACCCAGTACTTC.

The J gene is TRBJ2-4, the V gene TRBV7-2; a possible D gene is TRBD1 (6 bases). This CDR3 spans 14 amino acids. V was pared by 2 bases and J by 7 bases, with 12 bases between. Germline assignment: CDR1 SGHTA and CDR2 FQGNSA. CDR3 sequence reads: CASSLNKRGNIQYF. The CDR3 DNA reads as TGTGCCAGCAGCTTAAACAAAAGGGGGAACATTCAGTACTTC.

The V call is TRBV5-4, the J call TRBJ2-5, with D unresolved. The germline V gene encodes CDR1 SGHNT and CDR2 YYREEE (reference sequence). V was cut by 0 bases and J by 2 bases, with 5 bases left in between. The CDR3 is 13 residues long. DNA of the CDR3: TGTGCCAGCAGCTTGGTTCCTCAAGAGACCCAGTACTTC. Translated, it gives CASSLVPQETQYF.

The chain joins TRBV18 to TRBJ2-1; 8 bases map to TRBD2. CDR1 KGHSH and CDR2 LQKENI come from the germline V gene. The ends lost 0 bases at V and 4 bases at J; junction bases unmatched: 8. This CDR3 region has 17 residues. The CDR3 region is CASSPPGGGLTYNEQFF. The CDR3 DNA reads as TGTGCCAGCTCACCACCGGGCGGGGGGCTAACATACAATGAGCAGTTCTTC.

The chain recombines TRBV6-5 with TRBJ2-2, with 9 bases aligning to TRBD1. The germline V gene encodes CDR1 MNHEY and CDR2 SVGAGI. Trimming removed 10 bases from V and 1 base from J; junction bases left unmatched: 4. The CDR3 sequence is 14 residues long. As DNA, the CDR3 is TGTGCCACTGGACAGGGGCTGAACACCGGGGAGCTGTTTTTT. Its protein is CATGQGLNTGELFF.